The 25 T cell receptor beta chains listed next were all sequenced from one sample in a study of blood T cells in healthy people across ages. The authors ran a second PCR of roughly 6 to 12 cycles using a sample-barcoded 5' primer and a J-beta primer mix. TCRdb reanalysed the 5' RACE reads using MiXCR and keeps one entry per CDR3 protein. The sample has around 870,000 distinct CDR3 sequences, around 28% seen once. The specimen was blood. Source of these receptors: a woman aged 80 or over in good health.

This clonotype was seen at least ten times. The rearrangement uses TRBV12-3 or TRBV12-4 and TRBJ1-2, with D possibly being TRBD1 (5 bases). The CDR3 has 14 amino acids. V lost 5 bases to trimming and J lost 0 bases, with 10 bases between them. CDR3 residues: CASSRGRTNYGYTF. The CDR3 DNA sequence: TGTGCCAGCAGTCGGGGACGGACTAACTATGGCTACACCTTC.

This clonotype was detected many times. CDR3 nucleotides: TGTGCCAGCAGCCCTTGGAACACAGATACGCAGTATTTT. It encodes CASSPWNTDTQYF. The rearrangement uses TRBV7-2 and TRBJ2-3; no firm D call. Per germline, CDR1 SGHTA and CDR2 FQGNSA. This CDR3 spans 13 amino acids. V lost 5 bases and J lost 2, with 8 bases in between.

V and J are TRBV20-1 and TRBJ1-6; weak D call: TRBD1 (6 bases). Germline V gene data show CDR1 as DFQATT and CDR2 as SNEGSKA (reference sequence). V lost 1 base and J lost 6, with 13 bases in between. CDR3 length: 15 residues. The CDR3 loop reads CSARVQGTSNSPLHF. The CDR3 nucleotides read TGCAGTGCTAGAGTCCAGGGGACGAGTAATTCACCCCTCCACTTT.

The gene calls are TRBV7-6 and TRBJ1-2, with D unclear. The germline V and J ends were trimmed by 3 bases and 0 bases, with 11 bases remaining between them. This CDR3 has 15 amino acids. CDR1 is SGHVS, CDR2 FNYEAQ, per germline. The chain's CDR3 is CASSLDGRANYGYTF. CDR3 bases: TGTGCCAGCAGCTTGGACGGCCGAGCTAACTATGGCTACACCTTC. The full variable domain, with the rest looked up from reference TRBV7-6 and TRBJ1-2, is GAGVSQSPRYKVTKRGQDVALRCDPISGHVSLYWYRQALGQGPEFLTYFNYEAQQDKSGLPNDRFSAERPEGSISTLTIQRTEQRDSAMYRCASSLDGRANYGYTFGSGTRLTVV.

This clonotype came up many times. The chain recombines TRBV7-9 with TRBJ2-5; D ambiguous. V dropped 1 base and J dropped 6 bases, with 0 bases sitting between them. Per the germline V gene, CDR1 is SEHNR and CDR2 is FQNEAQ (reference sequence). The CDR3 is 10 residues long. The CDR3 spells CASSLETQYF. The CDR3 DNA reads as TGTGCCAGCAGCTTAGAGACCCAGTACTTC.

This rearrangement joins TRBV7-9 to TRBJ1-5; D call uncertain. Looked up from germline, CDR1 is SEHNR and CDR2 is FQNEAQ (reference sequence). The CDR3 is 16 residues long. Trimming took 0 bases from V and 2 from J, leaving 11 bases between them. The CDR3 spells CASSLAVGFGNQPQHF. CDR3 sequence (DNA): TGTGCCAGCAGCTTAGCGGTAGGGTTTGGCAATCAGCCCCAGCATTTT.

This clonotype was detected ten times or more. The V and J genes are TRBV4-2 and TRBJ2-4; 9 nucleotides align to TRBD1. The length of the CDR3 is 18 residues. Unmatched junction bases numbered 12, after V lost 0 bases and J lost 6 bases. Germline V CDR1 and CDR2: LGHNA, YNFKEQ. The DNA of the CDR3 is TGTGCCAGCAGCCAAGATGGGACAGGGCGGACAGCCTCAAACATTCAGTACTTC. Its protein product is CASSQDGTGRTASNIQYF.

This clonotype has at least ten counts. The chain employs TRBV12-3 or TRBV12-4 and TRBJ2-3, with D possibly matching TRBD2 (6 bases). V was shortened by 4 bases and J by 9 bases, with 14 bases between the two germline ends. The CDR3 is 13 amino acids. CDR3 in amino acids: CASSSNSGSTQYF. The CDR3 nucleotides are TGTGCCAGCAGTTCAAATAGCGGTTCAACGCAGTATTTT.

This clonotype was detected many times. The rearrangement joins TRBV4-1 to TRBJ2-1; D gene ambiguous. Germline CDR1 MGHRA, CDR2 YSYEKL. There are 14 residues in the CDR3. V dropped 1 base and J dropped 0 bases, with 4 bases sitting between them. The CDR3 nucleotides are TGCGCCAGCAGCCAAGTCGGCTCCTACAATGAGCAGTTCTTC. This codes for CASSQVGSYNEQFF.

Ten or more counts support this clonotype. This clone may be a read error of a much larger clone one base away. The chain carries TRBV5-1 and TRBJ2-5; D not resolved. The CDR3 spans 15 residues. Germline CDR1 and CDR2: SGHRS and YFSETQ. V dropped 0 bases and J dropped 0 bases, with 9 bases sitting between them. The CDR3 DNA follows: TGCGCCAGCAGCTTGGGGAACAGTAACCAAGAGACCCAGTACTTC. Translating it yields CASSLGNSNQETQYF.

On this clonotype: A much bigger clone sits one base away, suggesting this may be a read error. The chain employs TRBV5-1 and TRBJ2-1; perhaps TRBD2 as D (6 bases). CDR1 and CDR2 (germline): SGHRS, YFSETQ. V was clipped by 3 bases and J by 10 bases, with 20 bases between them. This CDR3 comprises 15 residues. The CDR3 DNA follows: TGCGCCAGCAGCTCGGCTAGCGCGGGTTTCAGGGAGCAGTTCTTC. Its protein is CASSSASAGFREQFF.

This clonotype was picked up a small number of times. The CDR3: CASSYPPGQGTDTQYF. DNA of the CDR3: TGTGCCAGCAGTTACCCCCCCGGACAGGGCACAGATACGCAGTATTTT. V is TRBV6-6 and J is TRBJ2-3, with 7 bases identical to TRBD1. The ends lost 2 bases at V and 1 base at J; junction bases unmatched: 6. This CDR3 comprises 16 residues. The germline CDR1 and CDR2 sequences are MNHNY and SVGAGI (reference sequence).

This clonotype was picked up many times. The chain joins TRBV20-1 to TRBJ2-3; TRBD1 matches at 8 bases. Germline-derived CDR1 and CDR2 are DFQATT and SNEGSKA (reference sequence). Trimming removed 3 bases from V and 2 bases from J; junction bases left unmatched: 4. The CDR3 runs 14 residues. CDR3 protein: CSASGTGLTDTQYF. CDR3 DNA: TGCAGTGCTAGCGGGACAGGTCTCACAGATACGCAGTATTTT.

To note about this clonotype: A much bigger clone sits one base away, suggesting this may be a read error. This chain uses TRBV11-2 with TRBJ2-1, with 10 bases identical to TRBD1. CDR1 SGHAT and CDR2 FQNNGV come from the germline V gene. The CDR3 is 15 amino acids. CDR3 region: CASSSRDRGLYEQLF. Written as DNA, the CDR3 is TGTGCCAGCAGCTCCCGGGACAGGGGACTCTATGAGCAGCTCTTC.

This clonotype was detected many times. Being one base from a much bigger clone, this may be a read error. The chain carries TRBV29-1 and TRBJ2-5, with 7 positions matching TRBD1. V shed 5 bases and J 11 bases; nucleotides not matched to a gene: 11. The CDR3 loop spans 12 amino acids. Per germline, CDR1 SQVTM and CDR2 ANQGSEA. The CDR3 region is CSVMTGRNEQYF. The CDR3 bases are TGCAGCGTTATGACAGGGCGAAATGAGCAGTACTTC.

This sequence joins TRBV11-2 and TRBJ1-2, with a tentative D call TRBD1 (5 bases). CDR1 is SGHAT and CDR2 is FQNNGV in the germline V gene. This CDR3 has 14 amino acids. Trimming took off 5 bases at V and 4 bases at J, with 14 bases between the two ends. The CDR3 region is CASSLRGAGYGYTF. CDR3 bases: TGTGCCAGCAGCCTTCGAGGGGCAGGCTATGGCTACACCTTC. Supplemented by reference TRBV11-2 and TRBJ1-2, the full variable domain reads EAGVAQSPRYKIIEKRQSVAFWCNPISGHATLYWYQQILGQGPKLLIQFQNNGVVDDSQLPKDRFSAERLKGVDSTLKIQPAKLEDSAVYLCASSLRGAGYGYTFGSGTRLTVV.

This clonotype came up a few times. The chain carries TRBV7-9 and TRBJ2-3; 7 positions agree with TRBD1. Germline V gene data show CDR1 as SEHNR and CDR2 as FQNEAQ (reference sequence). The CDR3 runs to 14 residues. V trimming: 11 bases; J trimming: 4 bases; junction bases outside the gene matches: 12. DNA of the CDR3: TGTGCCCTACCGACAGGGAAATTCCCAGATACGCAGTATTTT. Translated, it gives CALPTGKFPDTQYF.

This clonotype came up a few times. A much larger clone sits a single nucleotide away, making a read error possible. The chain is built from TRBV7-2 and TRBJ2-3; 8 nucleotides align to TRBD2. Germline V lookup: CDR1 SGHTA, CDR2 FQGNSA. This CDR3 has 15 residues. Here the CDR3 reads CVSSFQRGLGDTQYF. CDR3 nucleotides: TGTGTCAGCAGCTTCCAGCGGGGGTTGGGAGATACGCAGTATTTT.

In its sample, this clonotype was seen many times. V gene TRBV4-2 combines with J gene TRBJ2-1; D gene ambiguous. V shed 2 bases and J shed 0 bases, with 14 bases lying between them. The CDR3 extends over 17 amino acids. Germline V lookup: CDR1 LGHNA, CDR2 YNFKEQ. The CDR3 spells CASSQKLIESSYNEQFF. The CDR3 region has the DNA TGTGCCAGCAGCCAAAAGCTCATAGAAAGCTCCTACAATGAGCAGTTCTTC.

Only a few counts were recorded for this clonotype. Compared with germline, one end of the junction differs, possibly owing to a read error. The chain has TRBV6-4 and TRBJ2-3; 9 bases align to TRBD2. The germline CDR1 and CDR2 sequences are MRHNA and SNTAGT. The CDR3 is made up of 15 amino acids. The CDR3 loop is CASSRLAVNTGTQYF. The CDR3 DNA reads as TGTGCCAGCAGCCGACTAGCGGTCAACACAGGTACGCAGTATTTT.

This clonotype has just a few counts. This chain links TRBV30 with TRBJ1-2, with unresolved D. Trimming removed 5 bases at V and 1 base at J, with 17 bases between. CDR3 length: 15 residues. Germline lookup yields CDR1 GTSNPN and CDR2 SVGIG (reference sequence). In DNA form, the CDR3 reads TGTGCCTGGGACCAGCGGCCCAATTTTAACTATGGCTACACCTTC. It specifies CAWDQRPNFNYGYTF.

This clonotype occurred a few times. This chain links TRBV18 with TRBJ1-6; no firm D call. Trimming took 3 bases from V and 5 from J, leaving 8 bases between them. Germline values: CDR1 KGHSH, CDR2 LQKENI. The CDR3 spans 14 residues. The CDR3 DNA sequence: TGTGCCAGCTCACCCTTGGCAGATAATTCACCCCTCCACTTT. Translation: CASSPLADNSPLHF.

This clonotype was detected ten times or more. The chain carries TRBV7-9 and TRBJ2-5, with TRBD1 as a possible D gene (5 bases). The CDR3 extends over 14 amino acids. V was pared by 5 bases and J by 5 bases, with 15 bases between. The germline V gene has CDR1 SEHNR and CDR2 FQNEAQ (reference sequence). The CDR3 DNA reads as TGTGCCAGCAGCCCGGGCGGCAGGGCCGAGACCCAGTACTTC. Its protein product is CASSPGGRAETQYF.

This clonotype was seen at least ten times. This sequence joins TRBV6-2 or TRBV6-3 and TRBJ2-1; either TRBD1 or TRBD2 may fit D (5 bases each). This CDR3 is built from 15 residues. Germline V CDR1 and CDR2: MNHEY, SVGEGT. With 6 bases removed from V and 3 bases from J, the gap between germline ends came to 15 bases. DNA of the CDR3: TGTGCCAGCAGGCCTCCCGGGACCGACTACAATGAGCAGTTCTTC. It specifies CASRPPGTDYNEQFF.

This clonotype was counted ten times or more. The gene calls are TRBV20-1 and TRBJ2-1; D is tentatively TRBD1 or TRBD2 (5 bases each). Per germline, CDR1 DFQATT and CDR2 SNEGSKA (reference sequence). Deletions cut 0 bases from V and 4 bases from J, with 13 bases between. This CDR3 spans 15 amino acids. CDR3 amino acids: CSARDPWGPYNEQFF. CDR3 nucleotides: TGCAGTGCTAGAGATCCGTGGGGACCATACAATGAGCAGTTCTTC.